The clone carrying this TCR beta chain was seen a single time. With 6 bases removed from V and 2 bases from J, the gap between germline ends came to 12 bases. In germline, CDR1 is KGHSH, CDR2 LQKENI. CDR3 length: 14 amino acids. This record belongs to a study of blood T cell repertoires in COVID-19. Overall study: The United States, Italy and Spain were the sources of the acute and convalescent COVID-19 samples. Sample material is recorded as cDNA or gDNA derived from T cells, B-cell-depleted T cells, or PBMCs.

Sequencing used immunoSEQ multiplex PCR; TCRdb keeps in-frame clones, though not all of them. The top ten hold about an eighth of the sample, which has 150,000 or so clones, roughly nine tenths seen once. The chain recombines TRBV18 with TRBJ2-3; D is ambiguous. This TCR derives from a man between 18 and 35 years old with COVID-19, enrolled during active disease. Specimen: peripheral blood. CDR3 in DNA: TGTGCCAGCTCCCCTGCCCCTAACACAGATACGCAGTATTTT. Its protein is CASSPAPNTDTQYF.